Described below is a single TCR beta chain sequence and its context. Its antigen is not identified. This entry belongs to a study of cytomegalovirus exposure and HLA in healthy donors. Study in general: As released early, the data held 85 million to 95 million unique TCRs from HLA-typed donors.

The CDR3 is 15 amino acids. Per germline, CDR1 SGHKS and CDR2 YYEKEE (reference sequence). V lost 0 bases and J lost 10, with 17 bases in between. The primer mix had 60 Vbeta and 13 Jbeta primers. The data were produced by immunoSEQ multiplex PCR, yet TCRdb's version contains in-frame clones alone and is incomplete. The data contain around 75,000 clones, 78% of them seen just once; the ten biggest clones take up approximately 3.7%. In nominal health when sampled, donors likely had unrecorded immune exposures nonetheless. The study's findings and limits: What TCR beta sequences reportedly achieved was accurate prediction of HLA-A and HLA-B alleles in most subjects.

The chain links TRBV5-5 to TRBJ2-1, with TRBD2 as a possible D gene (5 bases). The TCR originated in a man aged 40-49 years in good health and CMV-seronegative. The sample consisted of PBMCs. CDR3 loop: CASSLARRTSEEQFF. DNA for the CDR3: TGTGCCAGCAGCTTGGCCAGGAGGACCTCGGAGGAGCAGTTCTTC.